These T cell receptor beta chains were read from a single sample in a study of blood T cell repertoires in COVID-19. Using immunoSEQ multiplex PCR, the repertoire was profiled, and TCRdb retains in-frame clones only, with some absent. The sample carries 200,000 to 250,000 clones, approximately 90% recorded once. Sample: peripheral blood. The receptors here all came from a man aged 50 or older with acute or convalescent COVID-19. Both conserved end residues are part of each CDR3. A D gene is named only where the DNA matches it firmly. Some rows mark clone size as missing; the rest say once, few, many or name a class of expanded clone.

D gene,V gene,clone size,J gene,CDR3 protein,CDR3 DNA
NA,TRBV2,NA,TRBJ2-7,CASRVGQSTYEQYF,TGTGCCAGCAGAGTAGGACAGTCGACCTACGAGCAGTACTTC
NA,TRBV7-3,few,TRBJ2-5,CASSMDREETQYF,TGTGCCAGCAGCATGGACAGAGAAGAGACCCAGTACTTC
TRBD1,TRBV19,NA,TRBJ1-1,CASRGQVMNTEAFF,TGTGCCAGTAGGGGACAGGTTATGAACACTGAAGCTTTCTTT
TRBD1,TRBV4-1,NA,TRBJ1-2,CASSLRQGGNYGYTF,TGCGCCAGCAGCCTCCGACAGGGAGGAAACTATGGCTACACCTTC
NA,TRBV11-3,few,TRBJ1-1,CASSKTVDTEAFF,TGTGCCAGCAGCAAGACAGTAGACACTGAAGCTTTCTTT
TRBD1,TRBV5-4,NA,TRBJ2-5,CASSLGDRGIETQYF,TGTGCCAGCAGCTTGGGAGACAGGGGAATAGAGACCCAGTACTTC
NA,TRBV19,NA,TRBJ2-3,CASSSLSTDTQYF,TGTGCCAGTTCTTCACTTAGCACAGATACGCAGTATTTT
NA,TRBV19,NA,TRBJ1-3,CASSSAYSGNTIYF,TGTGCCAGTAGTAGTGCCTACTCTGGAAACACCATATATTTT
TRBD2,TRBV6-5,NA,TRBJ2-3,CASSFRGGFADTQYF,TGTGCCAGCAGTTTCCGCGGGGGGTTCGCAGATACGCAGTATTTT
NA,TRBV18,NA,TRBJ1-6,CASSPPTGGGEALHF,TGTGCCAGCTCACCCCCGACAGGCGGTGGTGAGGCCCTCCACTTT
TRBD1,TRBV10-3,NA,TRBJ1-2,CAIGDRTSYGYTF,TGTGCCATCGGGGACAGAACTTCCTATGGCTACACCTTC
NA,TRBV5-4,NA,TRBJ2-2,CASSLGGTNTGELFF,TGTGCCAGCAGCTTGGGGGGGACTAACACCGGGGAGCTGTTTTTT
TRBD1,TRBV27,NA,TRBJ2-2,CASSLFSTGEWGLTGELFF,TGTGCCAGCAGTTTATTTTCAACAGGGGAGTGGGGCCTCACCGGGGAGCTGTTTTTT
TRBD1,TRBV19,NA,TRBJ1-6,CASRPLGTAYNSPLHF,TGTGCCAGTAGGCCCCTCGGGACAGCCTATAATTCACCCCTCCACTTT
NA,TRBV5-1,few,TRBJ1-3,CASSLGTTGNTIYF,TGCGCCAGCAGCTTAGGGACAACTGGAAACACCATATATTTT
NA,TRBV9,NA,TRBJ1-6,CASSPHQRGQGALHF,TGTGCCAGCAGCCCCCACCAGAGAGGCCAAGGGGCCCTCCACTTT
TRBD1,TRBV27,NA,TRBJ2-2,CASRRQGNTGELFF,TGTGCCAGCAGGCGACAGGGGAATACCGGGGAGCTGTTTTTT
NA,TRBV5-6,NA,TRBJ1-2,CASSSAGADTF,TGTGCCAGCAGCTCAGCGGGCGCTGACACCTTC
NA,TRBV5-1,NA,TRBJ1-2,CATQTGTNYGYTF,TGCGCCACTCAGACAGGAACTAACTATGGCTACACCTTC
TRBD1,TRBV19,few,TRBJ2-3,CASSIGQVTTDTQYF,TGTGCCAGTAGTATTGGACAGGTTACCACAGATACGCAGTATTTT
NA,TRBV11-2,NA,TRBJ2-2,CASSLVVVSTGELFF,TGTGCCAGCAGCTTAGTCGTTGTGAGCACCGGGGAGCTGTTTTTT
NA,TRBV15,NA,TRBJ2-3,CATSKRDTQYF,TGTGCCACCAGCAAGCGAGATACGCAGTATTTT
NA,TRBV12-3/TRBV12-4,NA,TRBJ1-4,CASSFGARRSLFF,TGTGCCAGCAGTTTTGGCGCCAGGAGGTCCCTGTTTTTT
TRBD1,TRBV6-1,NA,TRBJ1-5,CASTTGTGAVQPQHF,TGTGCCAGCACCACCGGGACAGGGGCCGTTCAGCCCCAGCATTTT
TRBD2,TRBV7-3,NA,TRBJ2-1,CASSFGAGVEQFF,TGTGCCAGCAGCTTCGGGGCGGGGGTTGAGCAGTTCTTC
TRBD2,TRBV9,NA,TRBJ2-1,CASSRTSASSYNEQFF,TGTGCCAGCAGCCGAACTAGCGCCAGCTCCTACAATGAGCAGTTCTTC
TRBD2,TRBV9,NA,TRBJ2-3,CASSFTTSPPDTQYF,TGTGCCAGCAGCTTTACGACTAGCCCCCCCGATACGCAGTATTTT
NA,TRBV3-1/TRBV3-2,NA,TRBJ1-5,CASSLQGSNQPQHF,TGTGCCAGCAGCCTTCAGGGGAGTAATCAGCCCCAGCATTTT
TRBD1,TRBV6-5,NA,TRBJ1-2,CASGDQGVFGYTF,TGTGCCAGCGGAGATCAGGGGGTATTTGGCTACACCTTC